Presented here are 29 T cell receptor beta chains from one specimen sequenced in a study of blood T cell repertoires in COVID-19. Sequencing was performed with immunoSEQ multiplex PCR; in TCRdb, only in-frame clones are kept and a portion is missing. The table lists some 320,000 clones, more than 70% of them singletons. The material sequenced was peripheral blood. Receptors were obtained from a woman between 25 and 40 years old who had recovered from COVID-19.

This clone was seen a single time. V usage is TRBV4-1 and J usage is TRBJ2-7; D might be TRBD1 (6 bases). From germline, CDR1 is MGHRA and CDR2 YSYEKL. CDR3 length: 14 residues. V lost 4 bases to trimming and J lost 2 bases, with 12 bases between them. CDR3: CASSLRQETYEQYF. The DNA for the CDR3 is TGCGCCAGCAGCCTCCGACAGGAGACCTACGAGCAGTACTTC.

The chain has TRBV6-5 and TRBJ2-5, with D maybe TRBD2 (5 bases). CDR3 size: 13 residues. The germline V gene has CDR1 MNHEY and CDR2 SVGAGI. The V end lost 6 bases, the J end lost 5 bases, and 13 bases lay between the germline ends. DNA of the CDR3: TGTGCCAGCAGGTCGGGGTCAAGCGAGACCCAGTACTTC. It yields the protein CASRSGSSETQYF.

As for this clone: This same CDR3 is encoded by further DNA sequences in the sample. The genes are TRBV27 and TRBJ1-4; tentative D call: TRBD1 (5 bases). From germline, CDR1 is MNHEY and CDR2 SMNVEV (reference sequence). V dropped 3 bases and J dropped 8 bases, with 10 bases sitting between them. The CDR3 loop spans 13 amino acids. The CDR3 reads CASSFRVGEKLFF. Here the CDR3 DNA reads TGTGCCAGCAGTTTCAGGGTTGGAGAAAAACTGTTTTTT. The full variable domain, completed using reference TRBV27 and TRBJ1-4, is EAQVTQNPRYLITVTGKKLTVTCSQNMNHEYMSWYRQDPGLGLRQIYYSMNVEVTDKGDVPEGYKVSRKEKRNFPLILESPSPNQTSLYFCASSFRVGEKLFFGSGTQLSVL.

V usage is TRBV5-5 and J usage is TRBJ1-6; D perhaps matches TRBD1 (6 bases). CDR1 SGHKS and CDR2 YYEKEE come from the germline V gene (reference sequence). This CDR3 has 16 amino acids. Trimming took off 0 bases at V and 7 bases at J, with 14 bases between the two ends. The CDR3 DNA reads as TGTGCCAGCAGCTTGGCTTCAGGGGATTTCAATTCACCCCTCCACTTT. It is translated as CASSLASGDFNSPLHF. Using reference TRBV5-5 and TRBJ1-6 for the parts outside the CDR3, the full variable domain is DAGVTQSPTHLIKTRGQQVTLRCSPISGHKSVSWYQQVLGQGPQFIFQYYEKEERGRGNFPDRFSARQFPNYSSELNVNALLLGDSALYLCASSLASGDFNSPLHFGNGTRLTVT.

This clone showed up just once. This chain joins TRBV28 and TRBJ1-5; D unclear. This CDR3 comprises 13 residues. The V end lost 6 bases, the J end lost 2 bases, and 8 bases lay between the germline ends. Germline V gene data show CDR1 as MDHEN and CDR2 as SYDVKM. The CDR3 protein is CASSYQGNQPQHF. In DNA form, the CDR3 reads TGTGCCAGCAGCTACCAGGGCAATCAGCCCCAGCATTTT.

This clone has only one observation. This rearrangement joins TRBV28 to TRBJ1-2, with D possibly being TRBD1 (5 bases). The germline gives CDR1 MDHEN, CDR2 SYDVKM. V dropped 10 bases and J dropped 6 bases, with 21 bases sitting between them. This CDR3 is 14 amino acids long. The CDR3 DNA sequence: TGTGCCACCGGAAGTTTAGTGCAGGGAAATGGCTACACCTTC. Translated: CATGSLVQGNGYTF.

The V and J genes are TRBV6-5 and TRBJ1-1, with 12 bases aligning to TRBD1. This CDR3 spans 15 amino acids. Germline CDR1 reads MNHEY; CDR2 reads SVGAGI. V lost 7 bases and J lost 4; bases outside the gene matches: 7. The CDR3 loop reads CASTGTGGGATEAFF. CDR3 in DNA: TGTGCCAGCACCGGGACAGGGGGCGGGGCCACTGAAGCTTTCTTT.

CDR3 nucleotide sequence: TGTGCCAGCAGCTTTTTCACAGAGAATTCACCCCTCCACTTT. Amino acid sequence: CASSFFTENSPLHF. The V call is TRBV5-5, the J call TRBJ1-6; the D is unclear. CDR1 and CDR2 (germline): SGHKS, YYEKEE (reference sequence). This CDR3 has 14 residues. Trimming took 2 bases from V and 7 from J, leaving 10 bases between them.

The chain is built from TRBV4-1 and TRBJ1-5; TRBD1 is a possible D gene (6 bases). V lost 1 base to trimming and J lost 9 bases, with 22 bases between them. Germline-derived CDR1 and CDR2 are MGHRA and YSYEKL. This CDR3 has 17 residues. CDR3 nucleotides: TGCGCCAGCAGCCAAGTATCTTTCCCGGACAGACCGTGGCCCCAGCATTTT. Translating gives CASSQVSFPDRPWPQHF.

This clone was seen a single time. This chain connects TRBV29-1 to TRBJ1-1; 8 bases match TRBD1. J gave up 6 bases and V 7 bases, and 4 bases lay outside the gene matches. Germline CDR1 reads SQVTM; CDR2 reads ANQGSEA. CDR3 length: 11 amino acids. CDR3 loop: CSAWTGSEAFF. Here the CDR3 DNA reads TGCAGCGCTTGGACAGGGTCTGAAGCTTTCTTT.

The V gene is TRBV24-1, the J gene TRBJ1-1; weak D call: TRBD1 (6 bases). There are 17 residues in the CDR3. CDR1 is KGHDR and CDR2 is SFDVKD in the germline V gene. V lost 5 bases and J 1 base, leaving 19 bases between the germline ends. The CDR3 DNA is TGTGCCACCAGTGTCCGCAGACAGGTCGTGGGGAACACTGAAGCTTTCTTT. This gives the protein CATSVRRQVVGNTEAFF.

J is TRBJ1-2 and V is TRBV3-1 (or the pseudogene TRBV3-2); D is undetermined. Germline V CDR1 and CDR2: LGHDT, YNNKEL (reference sequence). The CDR3 covers 17 residues. Trimming shortened V by 0 bases and J by 4 bases, and 18 bases separated the two germline ends. The chain's CDR3 is CASSQDRPTEKRYGYTF. CDR3 DNA sequence: TGTGCCAGCAGCCAAGATAGGCCGACGGAGAAACGCTATGGCTACACCTTC.

This chain uses TRBV7-2 with TRBJ2-2; D uncertain. Germline V gene data show CDR1 as SGHTA and CDR2 as FQGNSA. V was clipped by 3 bases and J by 0 bases, with 5 bases between them. This CDR3 is built from 14 residues. CDR3 coding DNA: TGTGCCAGCAGCTTGCGTCCGAACACCGGGGAGCTGTTTTTT. As protein: CASSLRPNTGELFF.

This chain joins TRBV5-1 and TRBJ2-2, with 10 bases that match TRBD2. Unmatched junction bases numbered 7, after V lost 4 bases and J lost 1 base. CDR1 is SGHRS, CDR2 YFSETQ, per germline. This CDR3 spans 17 amino acids. CDR3 sequence: CASSQPWTSGNTGELFF. CDR3 coding DNA: TGCGCCAGCAGCCAGCCATGGACTAGCGGGAACACCGGGGAGCTGTTTTTT. The full variable domain, with the rest looked up from reference TRBV5-1 and TRBJ2-2, is KAGVTQTPRYLIKTRGQQVTLSCSPISGHRSVSWYQQTPGQGLQFLFEYFSETQRNKGNFPGRFSGRQFSNSRSEMNVSTLELGDSALYLCASSQPWTSGNTGELFFGEGSRLTVL.

This clone was seen once. The rearrangement uses TRBV28 and TRBJ2-2; 9 nucleotides agree with TRBD1. The CDR3 has 15 residues. Looked up from germline, CDR1 is MDHEN and CDR2 is SYDVKM. Losses at the gene ends were 7 bases for V and 8 bases for J; bases not matched to a gene: 11. CDR3 sequence (DNA): TGTGCCAGCAACCAACAGGGGGCCGGAATAGGGGAGCTGTTTTTT. This sequence encodes CASNQQGAGIGELFF.

This sequence joins TRBV7-3 and TRBJ2-2; 8 bases agree with TRBD1. V lost 5 bases, J lost 5 bases, and 10 bases stayed unmatched. Germline CDR1 reads SGHTA; CDR2 reads FQGTGA. CDR3 length: 16 residues. CDR3 DNA sequence: TGTGCCAGCAGCCCACCTCGGACAGGGAATACCGGGGAGCTGTTTTTT. It yields the protein CASSPPRTGNTGELFF.

This clone was counted between two and nine times. The chain is built from TRBV7-2 and TRBJ2-7; TRBD1 matches 9 bases. Germline assignment: CDR1 SGHTA and CDR2 FQGNSA. The CDR3 has 15 amino acids. V shed 1 base, J shed 8 bases, and the junction held 9 bases outside the gene matches. The CDR3 region has the DNA TGTGCCAGCAGCTTAGGGACAGGGGCCGGCGTGCAGCAGTACTTC. This translates into CASSLGTGAGVQQYF.

CDR3 sequence (DNA): TGTGCCAGCTCACCGGACAGGGGGCGTTCACCCCTCCACTTT. Protein: CASSPDRGRSPLHF. This chain joins TRBV18 and TRBJ1-6; 11 bases agree with TRBD1. Germline assignment: CDR1 KGHSH and CDR2 LQKENI. The CDR3 consists of 14 residues. V lost 3 bases and J lost 9; bases outside the gene matches: 1. Filled out from reference TRBV18 and TRBJ1-6, the complete variable domain reads NAGVMQNPRHLVRRRGQEARLRCSPMKGHSHVYWYRQLPEEGLKFMVYLQKENIIDESGMPKERFSAEFPKEGPSILRIQQVVRGDSAAYFCASSPDRGRSPLHFGNGTRLTVT.

The chain uses TRBV4-2 and TRBJ2-2, with TRBD2 as a possible D gene (5 bases). From germline, CDR1 is LGHNA and CDR2 YNFKEQ. V dropped 0 bases and J dropped 4 bases, with 15 bases sitting between them. The CDR3 is 17 amino acids. The CDR3 spells CASSQDITAGSTGELFF. CDR3 nucleotide sequence: TGTGCCAGCAGCCAAGATATAACGGCGGGCAGCACCGGGGAGCTGTTTTTT.

The rearrangement joins TRBV9 to TRBJ2-2, with 8 bases matching TRBD1. Germline assignment: CDR1 SGDLS and CDR2 YYNGEE. The CDR3 is 15 residues long. V was clipped by 4 bases and J by 2 bases; unmatched bases: 4. DNA for the CDR3: TGTGCCAGCAGCACGACAGGGGACAACACCGGGGAGCTGTTTTTT. Translating it yields CASSTTGDNTGELFF.

The J gene is TRBJ1-2, the V gene TRBV28, with D possibly matching TRBD1 (6 bases). CDR3 length equals 16 residues. With 7 bases removed from V and 4 bases from J, the gap between germline ends came to 22 bases. Germline CDR1 is MDHEN and CDR2 is SYDVKM. This chain's CDR3 is CASTLSGTRILYGYTF. The CDR3 bases are TGTGCCAGCACCTTATCCGGGACACGTATCCTCTATGGCTACACCTTC.

The J gene is TRBJ2-3, the V gene TRBV5-1; 15 bases map to TRBD2. V trimming: 4 bases; J trimming: 0 bases; junction bases outside the gene matches: 6. The CDR3 is 18 amino acids. Per the germline V gene, CDR1 is SGHRS and CDR2 is YFSETQ. The CDR3 DNA reads as TGCGCCAGCAGCCCAGGACTAGCGGGGGGGCCTAGCACAGATACGCAGTATTTT. Translated: CASSPGLAGGPSTDTQYF. Full variable domain (remainder filled in from reference TRBV5-1 and TRBJ2-3): KAGVTQTPRYLIKTRGQQVTLSCSPISGHRSVSWYQQTPGQGLQFLFEYFSETQRNKGNFPGRFSGRQFSNSRSEMNVSTLELGDSALYLCASSPGLAGGPSTDTQYFGPGTRLTVL.

The V gene is TRBV6-2 or TRBV6-3, the J gene TRBJ1-1; 8 nucleotides line up with TRBD1. V lost 1 base, J lost 1 base, and 8 bases stayed unmatched. The CDR3 sequence is 17 residues long. Germline lookup yields CDR1 MNHEY and CDR2 SVGEGT. The CDR3 sequence: CASSYWGTGRWNTEAFF. In DNA, the CDR3 is TGTGCCAGCAGTTACTGGGGGACAGGCCGCTGGAACACTGAAGCTTTCTTT.

The chain carries TRBV28 and TRBJ2-6; tentatively, D is TRBD2 (5 bases). The V end was cut by 8 bases, the J end by 4 bases, with 18 bases between. Germline V gene sequence: CDR1 MDHEN, CDR2 SYDVKM. This CDR3 contains 16 residues. The CDR3 coding sequence is TGTGCCAGCGGGAGAATAGGAATCTCCGGGGCCAACGTCCTGACTTTC. Protein: CASGRIGISGANVLTF.

CDR3 amino acids: CASSLDRATGELFF. The CDR3, as DNA: TGTGCCAGCAGCCTAGACAGGGCCACCGGGGAGCTGTTTTTT. The rearrangement uses TRBV14 and TRBJ2-2; 7 bases fit TRBD1. This CDR3 contains 14 residues. CDR1 SGHDN and CDR2 FVKESK come from the germline V gene. The ends lost 4 bases at V and 4 bases at J; junction bases unmatched: 3.

The chain links TRBV25-1 to TRBJ2-5; 7 bases match TRBD2. Germline trimming cut 3 bases from V and 3 bases from J; bases unmatched to any gene: 7. From germline, CDR1 is MGHDK and CDR2 SYGVNS. This CDR3 comprises 15 residues. The DNA for the CDR3 is TGTGCCAGCAGTGAGTGGGGGGGGGTAAAAGAGACCCAGTACTTC. Its protein is CASSEWGGVKETQYF.

This chain links TRBV6-2 or TRBV6-3 with TRBJ1-1; no clear D. Germline V CDR1 and CDR2: MNHEY, SVGEGT. This CDR3 contains 11 residues. V was cut by 5 bases and J by 6 bases, with 7 bases left in between. The CDR3 DNA reads TGTGCCAGCAGTATACGAGCTGAAGCTTTCTTT. Its translation: CASSIRAEAFF.

The chain is built from TRBV5-1 and TRBJ1-2; D call uncertain. CDR1 SGHRS and CDR2 YFSETQ come from the germline V gene. This CDR3 is built from 15 residues. V lost 0 bases and J lost 3, with 12 bases in between. CDR3 DNA sequence: TGCGCCAGCAGCTTGGATGGGAGGGAGTACTATGGCTACACCTTC. It yields the protein CASSLDGREYYGYTF. The variable domain in full, with the rest retrieved from reference TRBV5-1 and TRBJ1-2, is KAGVTQTPRYLIKTRGQQVTLSCSPISGHRSVSWYQQTPGQGLQFLFEYFSETQRNKGNFPGRFSGRQFSNSRSEMNVSTLELGDSALYLCASSLDGREYYGYTFGSGTRLTVV.

The gene calls are TRBV6-1 and TRBJ2-7, with D uncertain. V dropped 0 bases and J dropped 3 bases, with 6 bases sitting between them. The CDR3 totals 13 residues. The germline V gene has CDR1 MNHNS and CDR2 SASEGT. CDR3 DNA: TGTGCCAGCAGTGAAGCGTTTAACTACGAGCAGTACTTC. This translates into CASSEAFNYEQYF.